This TCR beta chain was sequenced in a study of blood T cell repertoires in COVID-19. Across the study: From T cells, B-cell-depleted T cells, or PBMCs came the material, which was cDNA or gDNA.

The germline gives CDR1 MNHEY, CDR2 SVGAGI. The CDR3 runs to 15 residues. V trimming: 11 bases; J trimming: 8 bases; junction bases outside the gene matches: 14. Per the study methods: Nucleated cell number was recorded as an estimate derived from reference gene primer amplification. Using immunoSEQ multiplex PCR, the repertoire was profiled, and TCRdb retains in-frame clones only, with some absent. V, J and clone size derive from that table, while D and trimming were established from the DNA sequence. Of around 9,000 clones listed, roughly 81% were seen once; the top ten hold roughly 24%. Sequenced sample: peripheral blood. The chain combines TRBV6-5 with TRBJ1-4, with 10 bases lining up with TRBD1. The TCR originated in a man aged 60-69 years with active COVID-19. CDR3 in amino acids: CAHSVHGQGVEKLFF. The CDR3 DNA is TGTGCCCACTCGGTTCACGGACAGGGGGTCGAAAAACTGTTTTTT.